This passage covers 2 T cell receptor beta chains from one sample sequenced in a study of blood T cell repertoires in COVID-19. Profiling relied on immunoSEQ multiplex PCR, and the TCRdb table lists in-frame clones only, not all of them. Among around 300,000 clones listed, under 90% were seen once. Specimen: PBMCs or T cells enriched from blood (not recorded which). All receptors derive from a woman aged 55-69 years who had recovered from COVID-19.

The chain couples TRBV21-1 to TRBJ1-5. TRBV21-1 is a pseudogene. The CDR3 is 17 residues long. CDR3 loop: CASSKGGVIRGNQPQHF. CDR3 nucleotides: TGTGCCAGCAGCAAAGGGGGGGTCATTCGGGGCAATCAGCCCCAGCATTTT.

The chain combines TRBV7-9 with TRBJ1-2; D remains ambiguous. The germline V and J ends were trimmed by 5 bases and 2 bases, with 9 bases remaining between them. Germline CDR1 SEHNR, CDR2 FQNEAQ (reference sequence). The CDR3 contains 13 residues. CDR3 residues: CASSKQENYGYTF. The CDR3 DNA reads as TGTGCCAGCAGCAAACAAGAAAACTATGGCTACACCTTC.